This entry is about one TCR beta chain. Its antigen is currently unknown. This sample is part of a study of Ad26.COV2.S vaccination and SARS-CoV-2 variants. Findings and limits, study-wide: Analyses that measured TCR breadth and depth may have underestimated total T cell responses.

Treatment described: roughly 19 received Ad26.COV2.S at low or high dose, single or two shots; about five received placebo; per-sample allocation not given. Day 63 after the first injection of vaccine or placebo was the sampling time. The junction had 6 bases not matched to a gene; V was cut back by 3 bases and J by 7 bases. The CDR3 totals 14 residues. In germline, CDR1 is KGHSH, CDR2 LQKENI. Method: immunoSEQ multiplex PCR; TCRdb's copy keeps in-frame clones and lacks some. The sample shows a few hundred thousand clones, around 87% of them seen only once. The source is a person aged 18-65 years who received the Ad26.COV2.S COVID-19 vaccine or a placebo. Sequences were derived from peripheral blood, sampled in a trial of Ad26.COV2.S vaccine versus placebo. This chain joins TRBV18 and TRBJ2-5; TRBD2 agrees at 9 bases. The CDR3 nucleotides are TGTGCCAGCTCACCGGTAGCGGGAGTGTGGACCCAGTACTTC. It yields the protein CASSPVAGVWTQYF.